The 14 T cell receptor beta chains below all came from one sample that was sequenced in a study of OX40 agonist ivuxolimab in advanced cancers. Here immunoSEQ multiplex PCR was the method, and the copy in TCRdb shows in-frame clones only, minus some. The sample yields tens of thousands of clones, approximately 84% seen once. The material was CD4+ or CD8+ T cells sorted from blood, obtained in a trial of the OX40 agonist ivuxolimab. These receptors originate from an adult with an advanced solid tumor such as melanoma, head and neck, liver or kidney cancer.

This clone was seen once. The chain combines TRBV7-8 with TRBJ1-4; 8 bases map to TRBD1. The junction had 7 bases not matched to a gene; V was cut back by 5 bases and J by 8 bases. CDR1 and CDR2 from the germline V gene are SGHVS and FQNEAQ. The CDR3 is 14 residues long. As DNA, the CDR3 is TGTGCCAGCAGCCTCGACAGGGGCGGCGAAAAACTGTTTTTT. It is translated as CASSLDRGGEKLFF.

The chain carries TRBV11-2 and TRBJ2-2; 7 bases are a match to TRBD1. The CDR3 covers 17 residues. The germline gives CDR1 SGHAT, CDR2 FQNNGV. The V gene end was trimmed by 5 bases and the J gene end by 0 bases; junction bases not matched to a gene: 9. In DNA, the CDR3 is TGTGCCAGCAGCCCCGCCCCCGGGACAGCGAACACCGGGGAGCTGTTTTTT. It codes for CASSPAPGTANTGELFF.

This chain joins TRBV27 and TRBJ1-2; tentative D call: TRBD1 (6 bases). The V end was cut by 3 bases, the J end by 7 bases, with 18 bases between. Germline loops: CDR1 MNHEY, CDR2 SMNVEV (reference sequence). This CDR3 spans 15 amino acids. The CDR3 DNA reads as TGTGCCAGCAGTTTCGGGAGTAGGGGGAGCGGTGGCTACACCTTC. Residues: CASSFGSRGSGGYTF.

The CDR3 DNA sequence: TGTGCTGGAGAGACTGAAGCTTTCTTT. It encodes CAGETEAFF. The rearrangement links TRBV30 to TRBJ1-1; D unresolved. The CDR3 runs to 9 residues. CDR1 and CDR2 (germline): GTSNPN, SVGIG (reference sequence).

The rearrangement links TRBV5-4 to TRBJ2-5; a weak D match, TRBD1 (5 bases). The CDR3 consists of 13 residues. Germline CDR1 reads SGHNT; CDR2 reads YYREEE (reference sequence). V was clipped by 5 bases and J by 3 bases, with 11 bases between them. The CDR3 loop is CASSPGSEETQYF. The CDR3 DNA is TGTGCCAGCAGTCCAGGGTCGGAAGAGACCCAGTACTTC.

The rearrangement uses TRBV5-4 and TRBJ2-7; 8 nucleotides match TRBD1. Germline loops: CDR1 SGHNT, CDR2 YYREEE (reference sequence). J lost 1 base, V lost 1 base, and 4 bases had no gene match. The CDR3 sequence is 15 residues long. In nucleotides, the CDR3 is TGTGCCAGCAGCTTGTGGACAGGGCGTTCCTACGAGCAGTACTTC. Amino acid sequence: CASSLWTGRSYEQYF.

The V call is TRBV27, the J call TRBJ1-4; D not certain. The CDR3 consists of 13 residues. CDR1 and CDR2 (germline): MNHEY, SMNVEV (reference sequence). Trimming left V 7 bases short and J 4 bases short, with 10 bases between. The CDR3 sequence: CASTDGLNEKLFF. CDR3 in DNA: TGTGCCAGCACGGACGGACTTAATGAAAAACTGTTTTTT.

The chain recombines TRBV27 with TRBJ1-5, with 7 bases fitting TRBD1. J was trimmed by 7 bases and V by 4 bases; bases with no gene match: 1. Germline assignment: CDR1 MNHEY and CDR2 SMNVEV (reference sequence). The CDR3 length is 12 residues. For the CDR3, the DNA is TGTGCCAGCAGTTCAGGGGGACAGCCCCAGCATTTT. Translating it yields CASSSGGQPQHF.

The V and J genes are TRBV7-9 and TRBJ1-1, with D perhaps TRBD1 (5 bases). The CDR3 covers 15 residues. CDR1 is SEHNR, CDR2 FQNEAQ, per germline (reference sequence). Trimming removed 5 bases from V and 4 bases from J, with 17 bases in between. Here the CDR3 DNA reads TGTGCCAGCAGCCGTCTGCCGGGGCAGGGCACTGAAGCTTTCTTT. It codes for CASSRLPGQGTEAFF.

V gene TRBV7-9 combines with J gene TRBJ2-7; D is ambiguous. V was trimmed by 5 bases and J by 0 bases, leaving 8 bases between them. Germline CDR1 SEHNR, CDR2 FQNEAQ (reference sequence). CDR3 length: 13 amino acids. The DNA for the CDR3 is TGTGCCAGCAGCCCAGTGGGCTCCTACGAGCAGTACTTC. Translated, it gives CASSPVGSYEQYF.

The rearrangement uses TRBV27 and TRBJ2-1; 11 bases match TRBD2. This CDR3 is 15 amino acids long. V was pared by 5 bases and J by 8 bases, with 8 bases of the junction left unmatched. Germline-derived CDR1 and CDR2 are MNHEY and SMNVEV (reference sequence). In DNA form, the CDR3 reads TGTGCCAGCAGTGCTCTAGCGGGGGGCCAGGATGAGCAGTTCTTC. The encoded protein is CASSALAGGQDEQFF.

The J gene is TRBJ2-7, the V gene TRBV9; 9 bases match TRBD1. This CDR3 comprises 14 residues. The germline gives CDR1 SGDLS, CDR2 YYNGEE. V was clipped by 4 bases and J by 3 bases; unmatched bases: 5. CDR3 protein: CASSPRDRVYEQYF. CDR3 bases: TGTGCCAGCAGCCCCCGGGACAGGGTCTACGAGCAGTACTTC.

The rearrangement joins TRBV7-9 to TRBJ2-3; D is undetermined. Trimming stripped 2 bases from V and 3 bases from J, with 6 bases between. The CDR3 has 13 residues. Germline V CDR1 and CDR2: SEHNR, FQNEAQ (reference sequence). The CDR3 spells CASSLSSTDTQYF. CDR3 coding DNA: TGTGCCAGCAGCTTATCGTCGACAGATACGCAGTATTTT.

In its sample, this clone was seen a few times. V gene TRBV4-1 combines with J gene TRBJ1-1, with 9 bases matching TRBD1. CDR3 length: 13 amino acids. The J segment lost 4 bases and the V segment lost 4 bases, leaving 1 base of the junction unmatched. Germline V gene lookup returns CDR1 MGHRA and CDR2 YSYEKL. CDR3 residues: CASSLQGATEAFF. CDR3 DNA: TGCGCCAGCAGCCTACAGGGGGCCACTGAAGCTTTCTTT.